The 16 T cell receptor beta chains given below trace back to one sample, sequenced in a study of blood T cell repertoires in COVID-19. Sequenced by immunoSEQ multiplex PCR; TCRdb stores in-frame clones only, minus some. The sample holds around 150,000 clones, roughly 80% seen once. The material sequenced was peripheral blood. The receptors stem from a man aged 55 to 70 who had recovered from COVID-19.

The chain joins TRBV5-6 to TRBJ2-1, with TRBD2 matching 11 bases. This CDR3 spans 16 amino acids. Germline V gene sequence: CDR1 SGHDT, CDR2 YYEEEE. V trimming: 4 bases; J trimming: 1 base; junction bases outside the gene matches: 4. The CDR3: CASSPTSGNSYNEQFF. As DNA, the CDR3 is TGTGCCAGCAGCCCGACTAGCGGGAATTCCTACAATGAGCAGTTCTTC.

V and J are TRBV7-9 and TRBJ1-2; D not resolved. CDR1 SEHNR and CDR2 FQNEAQ come from the germline V gene (reference sequence). The CDR3 runs to 12 residues. The V gene lost 4 bases and the J gene lost 5 bases, with 8 bases spanning the gap. The CDR3 DNA reads as TGTGCCAGCAGCTCCACAGAGTATGGCTACACCTTC. This sequence encodes CASSSTEYGYTF.

This sequence joins TRBV7-8 and TRBJ2-1, with 9 bases aligning to TRBD2. CDR1 SGHVS and CDR2 FQNEAQ come from the germline V gene. This CDR3 contains 15 residues. Losses at the gene ends were 5 bases for V and 7 bases for J; bases not matched to a gene: 9. CDR3 nucleotide sequence: TGTGCCAGCAGCCAGCGGGCGGGGGGGCGGAATGAGCAGTTCTTC. Translated, it gives CASSQRAGGRNEQFF.

The rearrangement uses TRBV20-1 and TRBJ2-1, with TRBD2 as a possible D gene (6 bases). Trimming took 6 bases from V and 10 from J, leaving 10 bases between them. Germline CDR1 reads DFQATT; CDR2 reads SNEGSKA (reference sequence). This CDR3 region has 10 residues. CDR3 sequence reads: CSALAGEQFF. The CDR3 DNA reads TGCAGTGCCCTCGCGGGGGAGCAGTTCTTC.

The chain couples TRBV29-1 to TRBJ1-5; D is possibly TRBD1 (5 bases). The CDR3 length is 12 residues. Trimming took 4 bases from V and 4 from J, leaving 8 bases between them. Germline V gene data show CDR1 as SQVTM and CDR2 as ANQGSEA. Here the CDR3 reads CSVGGQNQPQHF. The CDR3 coding sequence is TGCAGCGTTGGGGGCCAGAATCAGCCCCAGCATTTT.

The CDR3 protein is CASSLPLYADTQYF. Written as DNA, the CDR3 is TGTGCCAGCAGTCTACCCTTATATGCAGATACGCAGTATTTT. The chain links TRBV28 to TRBJ2-3, with D unclear. The ends were cut back, 5 bases at V and 4 bases at J, with 13 bases in the middle. Per germline, CDR1 MDHEN and CDR2 SYDVKM. CDR3 length: 14 amino acids.

The chain is built from TRBV7-8 and TRBJ1-6, with TRBD1 as a possible D gene (6 bases). CDR3 length: 15 residues. The ends were cut back, 2 bases at V and 9 bases at J, with 14 bases in the middle. Germline values: CDR1 SGHVS, CDR2 FQNEAQ. The CDR3 bases are TGTGCCAGCAGCTTATCCGACAGGACGAGTTCACCCCTCCACTTT. Translation: CASSLSDRTSSPLHF.

The chain has TRBV3-1 (or the pseudogene TRBV3-2) and TRBJ1-2; D is perhaps TRBD1 (6 bases). Trimming took off 1 base at V and 8 bases at J, with 14 bases between the two ends. Germline V gene data show CDR1 as LGHDT and CDR2 as YNNKEL (reference sequence). The CDR3 totals 14 residues. For the CDR3, the DNA is TGTGCCAGCAGCCAAGTTATGGGGGCGGAGGGCTACACCTTC. This sequence encodes CASSQVMGAEGYTF.

V and J are TRBV12-3 or TRBV12-4 and TRBJ2-1; the D gene is possibly TRBD1 (5 bases). V lost 2 bases and J 15 bases, leaving 14 bases between the germline ends. The CDR3 extends over 12 amino acids. The CDR3 sequence: CASSLYQGPRFF. The CDR3 bases are TGTGCCAGCAGTTTATACCAGGGCCCCAGGTTCTTC.

The count of this clone is one. The genes are TRBV25-1 and TRBJ1-1, with 7 positions matching TRBD1. The CDR3 runs to 11 residues. Germline-derived CDR1 and CDR2 are MGHDK and SYGVNS. V was pared by 8 bases and J by 4 bases, with 1 base of the junction left unmatched. CDR3 sequence reads: CASQGGTEAFF. The CDR3 bases are TGTGCCAGCCAGGGGGGCACTGAAGCTTTCTTT. Combining the CDR3 with reference TRBV25-1 and TRBJ1-1 gives the whole variable domain EADIYQTPRYLVIGTGKKITLECSQTMGHDKMYWYQQDPGMELHLIHYSYGVNSTEKGDLSSESTVSRIRTEHFPLTLESARPSHTSQYLCASQGGTEAFFGQGTRLTVV.

This clone was seen a few times. The chain carries TRBV10-3 and TRBJ1-4; the match to TRBD1 covers 10 bases. The ends lost 5 bases at V and 6 bases at J; junction bases unmatched: 3. This CDR3 has 14 residues. Germline V gene sequence: CDR1 ENHRY, CDR2 SYGVKD. The CDR3 sequence: CAISSGTGDEKLFF. DNA of the CDR3: TGTGCCATCAGTTCCGGGACAGGGGATGAAAAACTGTTTTTT.

The gene calls are TRBV28 and TRBJ2-7; TRBD2 might be the D (6 bases). There are 14 residues in the CDR3. The V end lost 3 bases, the J end lost 4 bases, and 13 bases lay between the germline ends. CDR1 is MDHEN and CDR2 is SYDVKM in the germline V gene. CDR3 residues: CASSLREDSYEQYF. For the CDR3, the DNA is TGTGCCAGCAGTTTGAGGGAGGATTCTTACGAGCAGTACTTC.

The gene calls are TRBV2 and TRBJ2-7, with 8 bases lining up with TRBD1. With 8 bases clipped from V and 4 bases from J, the junction kept 10 bases outside the gene matches. Germline-derived CDR1 and CDR2 are SNHLY and FYNNEI. The CDR3 has 14 residues. The CDR3, as DNA: TGTGCCAGCGGAGCCAGGGGGCATACTTACGAGCAGTACTTC. It encodes CASGARGHTYEQYF.

The chain couples TRBV5-1 to TRBJ2-1, with 7 bases fitting TRBD1. The CDR3 consists of 14 residues. CDR1 and CDR2 from the germline V gene are SGHRS and YFSETQ. V dropped 3 bases and J dropped 2; count of bases not matched to a gene: 2. The CDR3 DNA is TGCGCCAGCAGCTCTGACAGGGCCTACAATGAGCAGTTCTTC. The encoded protein is CASSSDRAYNEQFF.

This clone occurred once. This chain uses TRBV7-3 with TRBJ2-3; 7 nucleotides line up with TRBD2. This CDR3 region has 16 residues. Trimming took 5 bases from V and 0 from J; bases not matched to a gene: 8. Germline V lookup: CDR1 SGHTA, CDR2 FQGTGA. CDR3 nucleotides: TGTGCCAGCAGCCCGACTAGCCCCCTTAGCACAGATACGCAGTATTTT. Translating it yields CASSPTSPLSTDTQYF.

The chain recombines TRBV30 with TRBJ2-7; D is undetermined. Germline CDR1 GTSNPN, CDR2 SVGIG (reference sequence). Deletions cut 4 bases from V and 1 base from J, with 5 bases between. The CDR3 is 11 amino acids. CDR3 in amino acids: CAWTGSYEQYF. The DNA of the CDR3 is TGTGCCTGGACCGGTTCCTACGAGCAGTACTTC.